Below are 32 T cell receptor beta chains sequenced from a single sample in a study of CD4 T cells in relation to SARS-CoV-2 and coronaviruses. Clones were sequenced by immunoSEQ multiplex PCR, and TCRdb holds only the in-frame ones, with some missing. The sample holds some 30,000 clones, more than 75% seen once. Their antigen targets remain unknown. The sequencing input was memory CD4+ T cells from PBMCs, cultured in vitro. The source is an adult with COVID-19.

The CDR3 reads CASGSGQNTEAFF. CDR3 DNA sequence: TGTGCCAGCGGATCGGGCCAGAACACTGAAGCTTTCTTT. The chain links TRBV4-2 to TRBJ1-1; D remains unclear. Germline CDR1 reads LGHNA; CDR2 reads YNFKEQ. V lost 8 bases and J lost 1, with 11 bases in between. The CDR3 length is 13 residues.

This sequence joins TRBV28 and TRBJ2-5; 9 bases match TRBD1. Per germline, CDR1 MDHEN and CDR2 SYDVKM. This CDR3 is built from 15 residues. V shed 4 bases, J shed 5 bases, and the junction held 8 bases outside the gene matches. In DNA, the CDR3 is TGTGCCAGCAGTTCGACAGGGGGTCTACGTGAGACCCAGTACTTC. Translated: CASSSTGGLRETQYF.

As DNA, the CDR3 is TGTGCCAGCAGCCAAGATCGCGGAACGGCCCCTAGCACAGATACGCAGTATTTT. The encoded protein is CASSQDRGTAPSTDTQYF. The J gene is TRBJ2-3, the V gene TRBV14; D is uncertain. The CDR3 loop spans 18 amino acids. Germline V gene data show CDR1 as SGHDN and CDR2 as FVKESK. V was shortened by 0 bases and J by 0 bases, with 16 bases between the two germline ends. The variable domain in full, with the rest retrieved from reference TRBV14 and TRBJ2-3, is EAGVTQFPSHSVIEKGQTVTLRCDPISGHDNLYWYRRVMGKEIKFLLHFVKESKQDESGMPNNRFLAERTGGTYSTLKVQPAELEDSGVYFCASSQDRGTAPSTDTQYFGPGTRLTVL.

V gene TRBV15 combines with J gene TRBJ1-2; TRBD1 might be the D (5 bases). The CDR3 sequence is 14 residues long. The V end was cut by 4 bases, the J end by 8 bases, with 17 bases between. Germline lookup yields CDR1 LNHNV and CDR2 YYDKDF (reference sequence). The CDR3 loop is CATSTKNLGGGYTF. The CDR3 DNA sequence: TGTGCCACCAGCACCAAAAATCTGGGGGGGGGCTACACCTTC.

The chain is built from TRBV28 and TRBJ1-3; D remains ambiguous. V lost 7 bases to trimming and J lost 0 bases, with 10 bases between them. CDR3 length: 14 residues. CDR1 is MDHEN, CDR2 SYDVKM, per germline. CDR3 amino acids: CASTSPGSGNTIYF. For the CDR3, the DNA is TGTGCCAGCACCTCCCCCGGCTCTGGAAACACCATATATTTT.

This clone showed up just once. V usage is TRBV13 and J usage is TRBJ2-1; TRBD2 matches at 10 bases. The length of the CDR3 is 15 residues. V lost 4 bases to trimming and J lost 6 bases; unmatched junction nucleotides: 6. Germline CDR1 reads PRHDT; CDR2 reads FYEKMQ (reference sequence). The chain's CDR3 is CASSWEEREGNEQFF. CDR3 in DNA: TGTGCCAGCAGCTGGGAGGAGCGGGAGGGCAATGAGCAGTTCTTC.

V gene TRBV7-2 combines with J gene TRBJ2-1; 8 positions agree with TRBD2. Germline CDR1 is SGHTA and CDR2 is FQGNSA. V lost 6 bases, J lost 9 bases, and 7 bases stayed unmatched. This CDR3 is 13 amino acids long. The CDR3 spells CASRSAGGPEQFF. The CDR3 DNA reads TGTGCCAGCAGGTCCGCGGGAGGCCCTGAGCAGTTCTTC. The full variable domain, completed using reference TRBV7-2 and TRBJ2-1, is GAGVSQSPSNKVTEKGKDVELRCDPISGHTALYWYRQSLGQGLEFLIYFQGNSAPDKSGLPSDRFSAERTGGSVSTLTIQRTQQEDSAVYLCASRSAGGPEQFFGPGTRLTVL.

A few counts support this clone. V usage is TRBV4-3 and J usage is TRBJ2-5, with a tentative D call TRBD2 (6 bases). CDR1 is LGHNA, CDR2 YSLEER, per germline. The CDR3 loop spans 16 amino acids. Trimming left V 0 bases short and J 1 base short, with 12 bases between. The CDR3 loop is CASSQDGRGTQETQYF. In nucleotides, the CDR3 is TGCGCCAGCAGCCAAGATGGGCGGGGAACCCAAGAGACCCAGTACTTC.

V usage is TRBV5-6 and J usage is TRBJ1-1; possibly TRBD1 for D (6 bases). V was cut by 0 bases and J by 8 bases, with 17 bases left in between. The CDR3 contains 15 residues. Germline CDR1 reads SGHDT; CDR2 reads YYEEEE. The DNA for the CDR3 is TGTGCCAGCAGCTTGGCCCTTCCAGGGGAGGGGGAAGCTTTCTTT. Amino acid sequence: CASSLALPGEGEAFF. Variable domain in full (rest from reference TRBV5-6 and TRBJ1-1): DAGVTQSPTHLIKTRGQQVTLRCSPKSGHDTVSWYQQALGQGPQFIFQYYEEEERQRGNFPDRFSGHQFPNYSSELNVNALLLGDSALYLCASSLALPGEGEAFFGQGTRLTVV.

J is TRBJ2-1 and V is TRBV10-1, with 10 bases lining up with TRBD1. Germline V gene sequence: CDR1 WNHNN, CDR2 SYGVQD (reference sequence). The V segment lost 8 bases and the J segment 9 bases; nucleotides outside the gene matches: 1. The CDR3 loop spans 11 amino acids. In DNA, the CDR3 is TGCGCCAGCGGACAGGGGGGTGAGCAGTTCTTC. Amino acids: CASGQGGEQFF.

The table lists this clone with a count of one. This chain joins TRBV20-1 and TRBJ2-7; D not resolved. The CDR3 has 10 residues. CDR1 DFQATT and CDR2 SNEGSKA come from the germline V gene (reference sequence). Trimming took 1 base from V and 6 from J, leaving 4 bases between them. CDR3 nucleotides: TGCAGTGCTAGAGTTGTCGAGCAGTACTTC. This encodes CSARVVEQYF.

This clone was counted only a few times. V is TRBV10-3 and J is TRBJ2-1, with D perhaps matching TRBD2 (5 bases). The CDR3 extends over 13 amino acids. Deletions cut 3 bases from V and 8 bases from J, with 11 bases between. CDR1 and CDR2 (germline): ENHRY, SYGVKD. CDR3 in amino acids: CAISDAGSYEQFF. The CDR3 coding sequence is TGTGCCATCAGTGATGCGGGTAGCTATGAGCAGTTCTTC.

The CDR3 protein is CASTLTGAYNEQFF. The CDR3, as DNA: TGTGCCAGCACCCTAACAGGGGCGTACAATGAGCAGTTCTTC. The chain has TRBV6-5 and TRBJ2-1; the match to TRBD1 covers 7 bases. The CDR3 is 14 residues long. Germline trimming cut 7 bases from V and 4 bases from J; bases unmatched to any gene: 7. Germline V gives CDR1 MNHEY, CDR2 SVGAGI.

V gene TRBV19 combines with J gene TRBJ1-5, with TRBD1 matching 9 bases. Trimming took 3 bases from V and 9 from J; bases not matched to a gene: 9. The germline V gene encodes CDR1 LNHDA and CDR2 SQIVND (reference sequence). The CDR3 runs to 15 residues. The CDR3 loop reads CASSMLGTGRLPQHF. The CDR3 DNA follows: TGTGCCAGTAGTATGTTAGGGACAGGGCGTTTGCCCCAGCATTTT.

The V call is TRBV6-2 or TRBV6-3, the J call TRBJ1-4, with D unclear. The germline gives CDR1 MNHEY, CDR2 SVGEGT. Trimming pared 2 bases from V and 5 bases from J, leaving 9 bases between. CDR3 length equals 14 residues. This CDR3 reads CASSYGSGNEKLFF. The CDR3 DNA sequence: TGTGCCAGCAGTTACGGATCCGGGAATGAAAAACTGTTTTTT.

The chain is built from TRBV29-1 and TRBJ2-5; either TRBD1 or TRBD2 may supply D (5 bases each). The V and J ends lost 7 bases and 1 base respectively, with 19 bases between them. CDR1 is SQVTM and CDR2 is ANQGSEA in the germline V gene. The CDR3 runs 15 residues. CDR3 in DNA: TGCAGCGCTCCAACGGGGCCTGGCGGCCAAGAGACCCAGTACTTC. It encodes CSAPTGPGGQETQYF.

This CDR3 reads CAWSVKGGTDTQYF. CDR3 nucleotides: TGTGCCTGGAGTGTTAAAGGGGGCACAGATACGCAGTATTTT. The chain combines TRBV30 with TRBJ2-3; a possible D gene is TRBD1 (5 bases). CDR1 is GTSNPN, CDR2 SVGIG, per germline (reference sequence). Trimming removed 0 bases from V and 1 base from J, with 8 bases in between. CDR3 size: 14 residues.

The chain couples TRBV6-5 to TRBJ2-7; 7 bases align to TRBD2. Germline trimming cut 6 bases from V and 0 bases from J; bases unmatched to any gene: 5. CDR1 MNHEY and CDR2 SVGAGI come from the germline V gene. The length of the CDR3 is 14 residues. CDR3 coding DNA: TGTGCCAGCAGGAGAGCGGGATACTCCTACGAGCAGTACTTC. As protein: CASRRAGYSYEQYF.

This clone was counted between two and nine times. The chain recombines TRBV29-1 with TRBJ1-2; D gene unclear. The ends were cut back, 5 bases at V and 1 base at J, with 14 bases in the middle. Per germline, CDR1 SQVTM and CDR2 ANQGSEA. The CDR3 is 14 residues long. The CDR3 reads CSVLFRTVNYGYTF. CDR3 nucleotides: TGCAGCGTTCTTTTTCGGACGGTTAACTATGGCTACACCTTC.

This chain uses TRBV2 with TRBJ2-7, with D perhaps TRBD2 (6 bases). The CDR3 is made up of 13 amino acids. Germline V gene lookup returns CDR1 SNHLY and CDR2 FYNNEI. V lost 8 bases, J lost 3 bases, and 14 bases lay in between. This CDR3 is CASLGGDNYEQYF. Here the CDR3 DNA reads TGTGCCAGCCTCGGAGGGGATAACTACGAGCAGTACTTC. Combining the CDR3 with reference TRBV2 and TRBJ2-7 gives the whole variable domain EPEVTQTPSHQVTQMGQEVILRCVPISNHLYFYWYRQILGQKVEFLVSFYNNEISEKSEIFDDQFSVERPDGSNFTLKIRSTKLEDSAMYFCASLGGDNYEQYFGPGTRLTVT.

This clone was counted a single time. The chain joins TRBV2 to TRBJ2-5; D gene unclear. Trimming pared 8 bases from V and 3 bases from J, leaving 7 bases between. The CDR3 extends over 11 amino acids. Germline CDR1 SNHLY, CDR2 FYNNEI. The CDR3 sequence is CASGGEETQYF. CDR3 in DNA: TGTGCCAGCGGTGGGGAAGAGACCCAGTACTTC.

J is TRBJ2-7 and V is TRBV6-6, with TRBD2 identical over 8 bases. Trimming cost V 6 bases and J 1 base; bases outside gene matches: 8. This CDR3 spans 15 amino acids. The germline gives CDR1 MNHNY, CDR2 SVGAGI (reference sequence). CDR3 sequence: CASRDQAGVSYEQYF. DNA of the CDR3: TGTGCCAGCAGGGATCAAGCGGGAGTGTCCTACGAGCAGTACTTC.

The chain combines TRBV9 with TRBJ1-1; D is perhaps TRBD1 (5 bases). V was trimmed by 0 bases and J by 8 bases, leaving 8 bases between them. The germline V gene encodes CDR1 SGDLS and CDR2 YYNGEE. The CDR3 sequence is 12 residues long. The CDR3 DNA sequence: TGTGCCAGCAGCGTAGGGGACGAAGAAGCTTTCTTT. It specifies CASSVGDEEAFF.

The CDR3: CASSLRQIEKLFF. CDR3 coding DNA: TGTGCCAGCAGTTTACGGCAGATTGAAAAACTGTTTTTT. The chain employs TRBV28 and TRBJ1-4; D is ambiguous. With 2 bases removed from V and 7 bases from J, the gap between germline ends came to 8 bases. The germline CDR1 and CDR2 sequences are MDHEN and SYDVKM. The CDR3 spans 13 residues. Using reference TRBV28 and TRBJ1-4 for the parts outside the CDR3, the full variable domain is DVKVTQSSRYLVKRTGEKVFLECVQDMDHENMFWYRQDPGLGLRLIYFSYDVKMKEKGDIPEGYSVSREKKERFSLILESASTNQTSMYLCASSLRQIEKLFFGSGTQLSVL.

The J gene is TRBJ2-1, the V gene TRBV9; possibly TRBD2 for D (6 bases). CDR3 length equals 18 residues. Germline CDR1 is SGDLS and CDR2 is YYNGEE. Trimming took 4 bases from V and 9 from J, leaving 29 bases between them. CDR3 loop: CASSPARTLGGRRGEQFF. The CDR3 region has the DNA TGTGCCAGCAGCCCCGCACGTACTTTGGGAGGCAGAAGGGGTGAGCAGTTCTTC.

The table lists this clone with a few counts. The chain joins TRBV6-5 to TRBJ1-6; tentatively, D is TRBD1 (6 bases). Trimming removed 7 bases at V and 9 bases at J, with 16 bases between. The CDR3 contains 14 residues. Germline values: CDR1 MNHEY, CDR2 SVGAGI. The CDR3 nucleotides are TGTGCCAGCAAAGACCGCAGGGGAGGTTCACCCCTCCACTTT. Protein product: CASKDRRGGSPLHF.

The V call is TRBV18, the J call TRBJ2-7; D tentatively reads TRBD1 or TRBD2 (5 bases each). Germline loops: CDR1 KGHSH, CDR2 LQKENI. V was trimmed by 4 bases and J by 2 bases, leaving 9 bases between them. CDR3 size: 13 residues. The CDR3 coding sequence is TGTGCCAGCTCACGGGACGGCGCCTACGAGCAGTACTTC. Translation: CASSRDGAYEQYF.

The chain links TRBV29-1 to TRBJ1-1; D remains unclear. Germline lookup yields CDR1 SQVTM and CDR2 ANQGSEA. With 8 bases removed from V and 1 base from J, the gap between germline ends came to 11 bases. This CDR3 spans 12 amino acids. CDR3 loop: CSSQVANTEAFF. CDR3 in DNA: TGCAGCTCTCAAGTGGCGAACACTGAAGCTTTCTTT. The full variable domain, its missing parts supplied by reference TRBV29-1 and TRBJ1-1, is SAVISQKPSRDICQRGTSLTIQCQVDSQVTMMFWYRQQPGQSLTLIATANQGSEATYESGFVIDKFPISRPNLTFSTLTVSNMSPEDSSIYLCSSQVANTEAFFGQGTRLTVV.

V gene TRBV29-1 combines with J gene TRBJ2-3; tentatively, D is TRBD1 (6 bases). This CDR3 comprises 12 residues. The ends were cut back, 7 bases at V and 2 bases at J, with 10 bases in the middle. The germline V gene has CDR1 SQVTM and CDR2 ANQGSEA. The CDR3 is CSARDNTDTQYF. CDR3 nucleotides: TGCAGCGCCAGGGACAACACAGATACGCAGTATTTT.

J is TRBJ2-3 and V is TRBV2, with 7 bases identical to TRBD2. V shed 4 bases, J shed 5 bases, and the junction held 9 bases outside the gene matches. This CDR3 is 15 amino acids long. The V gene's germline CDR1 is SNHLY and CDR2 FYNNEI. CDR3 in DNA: TGTGCCAGCAGTGTAGGGAGGGCCTTGGTAGATACGCAGTATTTT. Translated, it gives CASSVGRALVDTQYF.

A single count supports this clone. For the CDR3, the DNA is TGTGCCACCAGCAGTCGGGGCGATACCGGGGAGCTGTTTTTT. Translation gives CATSSRGDTGELFF. The rearrangement joins TRBV15 to TRBJ2-2; possibly TRBD1 or TRBD2 for D (5 bases each). The CDR3 is 14 amino acids. Germline values: CDR1 LNHNV, CDR2 YYDKDF (reference sequence). V gave up 3 bases and J gave up 5 bases, with 10 bases separating them. Supplemented by reference TRBV15 and TRBJ2-2, the full variable domain reads DAMVIQNPRYQVTQFGKPVTLSCSQTLNHNVMYWYQQKSSQAPKLLFHYYDKDFNNEADTPDNFQSRRPNTSFCFLDIRSPGLGDTAMYLCATSSRGDTGELFFGEGSRLTVL.

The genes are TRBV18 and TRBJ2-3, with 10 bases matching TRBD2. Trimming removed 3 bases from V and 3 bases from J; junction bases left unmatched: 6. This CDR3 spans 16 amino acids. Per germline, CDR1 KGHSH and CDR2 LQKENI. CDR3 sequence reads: CASSPGAGGRTDTQYF. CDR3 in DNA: TGTGCCAGCTCACCCGGAGCGGGAGGGAGGACAGATACGCAGTATTTT.